This passage covers 7 T cell receptor beta chains from one sample sequenced in a study of blood T cell repertoires in COVID-19. Assay: immunoSEQ multiplex PCR; the TCRdb copy retains only in-frame clones and omits some. The sample lists about 440,000 clones, approximately 88% occurring once. The sequencing input was peripheral blood. These receptors all stem from a woman in her 50s with COVID-19, enrolled during active disease.

This chain joins TRBV12-3 or TRBV12-4 and TRBJ1-1, with 7 positions matching TRBD1. Germline trimming cut 5 bases from V and 4 bases from J; bases unmatched to any gene: 1. The CDR3 consists of 12 residues. CDR3 DNA sequence: TGTGCCAGCAGTAGGGGGCGCACTGAAGCTTTCTTT. This translates into CASSRGRTEAFF.

The rearrangement uses TRBV2 and TRBJ1-5; 7 nucleotides match TRBD1. CDR3 length: 14 residues. Per germline, CDR1 SNHLY and CDR2 FYNNEI. Unmatched junction bases numbered 7, after V lost 4 bases and J lost 7 bases. CDR3 nucleotides: TGTGCCAGCAGTGTACTAGGGGGCGGCCAGCCCCAGCATTTT. The encoded protein is CASSVLGGGQPQHF.

The rearrangement joins TRBV5-1 to TRBJ1-1; 8 bases are shared with TRBD1. CDR1 and CDR2 (germline): SGHRS, YFSETQ. The CDR3 is made up of 15 amino acids. J lost 5 bases, V lost 4 bases, and 10 bases had no gene match. CDR3 nucleotides: TGCGCCAGCAGCATATTAACAGGGGGGAATACTGAAGCTTTCTTT. Protein: CASSILTGGNTEAFF.

This chain connects TRBV6-6 to TRBJ2-7; 7 bases map to TRBD1. In germline, CDR1 is MNHNY, CDR2 SVGAGI (reference sequence). V shed 10 bases and J 6 bases; nucleotides not matched to a gene: 12. This CDR3 is 13 amino acids long. The CDR3 bases are TGTGCCACCTCCGGGACAGCCCTTAGCGAGCAGTACTTC. As protein: CATSGTALSEQYF.

This rearrangement joins TRBV19 to TRBJ2-3; 13 bases line up with TRBD2. V lost 6 bases, J lost 0 bases, and 6 bases stayed unmatched. CDR3 length: 17 amino acids. Germline V lookup: CDR1 LNHDA, CDR2 SQIVND (reference sequence). This CDR3 is CASSRGLAGFSTDTQYF. CDR3 in DNA: TGTGCCAGTAGCAGGGGACTAGCGGGGTTTAGCACAGATACGCAGTATTTT.

V gene TRBV24-1 combines with J gene TRBJ2-3; tentative D call: TRBD2 (6 bases). Germline V gives CDR1 KGHDR, CDR2 SFDVKD. The CDR3 runs to 16 residues. V lost 5 bases, J lost 0 bases, and 14 bases lay in between. The DNA for the CDR3 is TGTGCCACCAGTGCAACCGGCGGGGAAAGCACAGATACGCAGTATTTT. Translated: CATSATGGESTDTQYF.

The V and J genes are TRBV12-5 and TRBJ2-3; 11 nucleotides agree with TRBD1. The CDR3 contains 14 residues. Germline V lookup: CDR1 LGHNT, CDR2 FRNRAP. With V trimmed by 5 bases and J by 7 bases, 5 bases remained unmatched. The CDR3 is CASGPGTGGNTQYF. CDR3 nucleotide sequence: TGTGCTAGTGGTCCCGGGACAGGGGGAAATACGCAGTATTTT.